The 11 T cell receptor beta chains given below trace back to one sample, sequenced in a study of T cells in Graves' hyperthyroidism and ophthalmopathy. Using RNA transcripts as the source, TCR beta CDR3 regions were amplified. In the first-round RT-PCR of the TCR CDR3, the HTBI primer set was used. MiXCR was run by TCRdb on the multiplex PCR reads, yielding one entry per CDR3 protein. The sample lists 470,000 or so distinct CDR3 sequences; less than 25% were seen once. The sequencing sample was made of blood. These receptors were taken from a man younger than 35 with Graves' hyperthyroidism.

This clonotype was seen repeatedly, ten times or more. The CDR3: CASSRGHEYGYTF. Here the CDR3 DNA reads TGTGCCAGCAGCCGCGGACATGAGTATGGCTACACCTTC. This chain links TRBV11-2 with TRBJ1-2; D may be TRBD1 (5 bases). V was shortened by 5 bases and J by 5 bases, with 12 bases between the two germline ends. The germline CDR1 and CDR2 sequences are SGHAT and FQNNGV. This CDR3 comprises 13 residues.

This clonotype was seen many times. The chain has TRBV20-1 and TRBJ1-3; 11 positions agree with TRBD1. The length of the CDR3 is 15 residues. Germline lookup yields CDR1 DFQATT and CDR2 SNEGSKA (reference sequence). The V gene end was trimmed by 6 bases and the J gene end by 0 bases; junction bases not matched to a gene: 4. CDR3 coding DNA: TGCAGTGCCAGGACAGGGGGCGACTCTGGAAACACCATATATTTT. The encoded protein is CSARTGGDSGNTIYF.

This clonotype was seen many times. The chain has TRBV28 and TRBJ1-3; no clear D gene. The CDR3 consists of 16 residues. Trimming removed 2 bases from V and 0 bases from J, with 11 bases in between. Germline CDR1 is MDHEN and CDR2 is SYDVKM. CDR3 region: CASSLIPGSSGNTIYF. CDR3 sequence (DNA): TGTGCCAGCAGTTTAATCCCGGGGAGCTCTGGAAACACCATATATTTT.

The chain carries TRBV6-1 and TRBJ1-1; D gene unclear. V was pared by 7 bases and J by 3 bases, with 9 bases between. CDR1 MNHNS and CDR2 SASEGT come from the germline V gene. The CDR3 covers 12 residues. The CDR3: CASNMGDTEAFF. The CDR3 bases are TGTGCCAGCAACATGGGCGACACTGAAGCTTTCTTT.

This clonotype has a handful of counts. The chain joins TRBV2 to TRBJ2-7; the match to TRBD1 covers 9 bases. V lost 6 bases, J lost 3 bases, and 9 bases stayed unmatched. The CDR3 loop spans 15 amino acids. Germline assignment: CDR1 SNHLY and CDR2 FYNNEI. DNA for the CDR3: TGTGCCAGCAGCCCACCCCTGGACAGGGGCTACGAGCAGTACTTC. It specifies CASSPPLDRGYEQYF.

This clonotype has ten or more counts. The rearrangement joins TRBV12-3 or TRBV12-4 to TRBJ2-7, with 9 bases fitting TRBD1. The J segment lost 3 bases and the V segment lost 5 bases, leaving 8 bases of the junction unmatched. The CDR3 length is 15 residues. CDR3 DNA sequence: TGTGCCAGCAGTCTTTCCGGGACAGGGTACTACGAGCAGTACTTC. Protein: CASSLSGTGYYEQYF.

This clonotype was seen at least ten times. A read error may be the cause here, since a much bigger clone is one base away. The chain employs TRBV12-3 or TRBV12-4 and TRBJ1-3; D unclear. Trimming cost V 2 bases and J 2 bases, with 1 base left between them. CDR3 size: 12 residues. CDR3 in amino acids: CASSLTGNTIYF. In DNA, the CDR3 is TGTGCCAGCAGTTTAACTGGAAACACCATATATTTT.

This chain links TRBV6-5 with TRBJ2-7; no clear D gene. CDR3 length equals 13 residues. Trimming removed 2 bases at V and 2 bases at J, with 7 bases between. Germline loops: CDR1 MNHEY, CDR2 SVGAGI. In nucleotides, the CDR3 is TGTGCCAGCAGTTACCTTCGGACCTACGAGCAGTACTTC. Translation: CASSYLRTYEQYF.

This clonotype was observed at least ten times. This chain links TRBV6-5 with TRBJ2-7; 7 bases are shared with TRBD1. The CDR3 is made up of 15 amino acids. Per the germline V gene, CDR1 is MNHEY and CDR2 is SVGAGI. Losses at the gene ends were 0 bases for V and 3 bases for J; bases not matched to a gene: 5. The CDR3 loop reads CASSYSGQVGYEQYF. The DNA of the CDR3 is TGTGCCAGCAGTTACTCCGGACAGGTTGGCTACGAGCAGTACTTC.

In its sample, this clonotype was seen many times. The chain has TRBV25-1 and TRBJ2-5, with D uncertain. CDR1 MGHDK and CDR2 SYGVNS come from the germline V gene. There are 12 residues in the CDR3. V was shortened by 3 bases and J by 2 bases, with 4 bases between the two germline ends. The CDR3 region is CASSESQETQYF. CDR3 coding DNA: TGTGCCAGCAGTGAGTCACAAGAGACCCAGTACTTC.

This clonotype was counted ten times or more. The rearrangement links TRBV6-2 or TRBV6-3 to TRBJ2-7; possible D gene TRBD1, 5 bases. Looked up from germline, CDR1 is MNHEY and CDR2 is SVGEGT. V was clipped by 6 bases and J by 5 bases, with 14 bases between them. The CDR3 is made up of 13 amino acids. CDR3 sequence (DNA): TGTGCCAGCAGAACAGGCTCACTCGACGAGCAGTACTTC. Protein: CASRTGSLDEQYF.